Listed here are 15 T cell receptor beta chains from one sample, sequenced in a study of regulatory T cells in long-lasting Graves disease. Time point meaning: persistent/refractory GD, antithyroid drugs over 5 years with positive TRAb. PBMC RNA served as the TCR library source. Building of the TCR beta libraries involved iRepertoire HTBI primers and Arm-PCR of CDR3 regions. TCRdb recomputed calls from the multiplex PCR reads with MiXCR, one row per CDR3 protein. The table lists roughly 360,000 distinct CDR3 sequences, roughly 24% of them singletons. This material consisted of peripheral blood mononuclear cells (PBMCs), taken when the disease was refractory, from a patient treated with antithyroid drugs. The origin of the receptors is a woman aged 35 to 49 with Graves disease.

The chain is built from TRBV7-2 and TRBJ2-1, with 7 bases identical to TRBD2. In germline, CDR1 is SGHTA, CDR2 FQGNSA. V was pared by 6 bases and J by 8 bases, with 4 bases of the junction left unmatched. This CDR3 is built from 12 residues. CDR3 residues: CASSLAVYEQFF. CDR3 in DNA: TGTGCCAGCAGTCTAGCGGTGTATGAGCAGTTCTTC. Full variable domain (missing parts from reference TRBV7-2 and TRBJ2-1): GAGVSQSPSNKVTEKGKDVELRCDPISGHTALYWYRQSLGQGLEFLIYFQGNSAPDKSGLPSDRFSAERTGGSVSTLTIQRTQQEDSAVYLCASSLAVYEQFFGPGTRLTVL.

This clonotype appeared many times. The chain links TRBV19 to TRBJ2-7; 14 positions agree with TRBD2. This CDR3 has 15 residues. V dropped 4 bases and J dropped 5; count of bases not matched to a gene: 4. Germline V gene data show CDR1 as LNHDA and CDR2 as SQIVND (reference sequence). The CDR3 sequence is CASSNMGLAGDEQYF. CDR3 nucleotides: TGTGCCAGTAGTAACATGGGACTAGCGGGAGACGAGCAGTACTTC.

This clonotype was seen more than once but under ten times. The J gene is TRBJ2-6, the V gene TRBV27; D may be TRBD2 (6 bases). Germline-derived CDR1 and CDR2 are MNHEY and SMNVEV (reference sequence). The CDR3 is 17 amino acids. V was clipped by 4 bases and J by 2 bases, with 15 bases between them. The CDR3 nucleotides are TGTGCCAGCAGTTCTCGGTCGGCGGGAACTGGGGCCAACGTCCTGACTTTC. Translated, it gives CASSSRSAGTGANVLTF.

The chain joins TRBV9 to TRBJ2-2; TRBD2 agrees at 10 bases. The J segment lost 6 bases and the V segment lost 2 bases, leaving 7 bases of the junction unmatched. The CDR3 sequence is 16 residues long. CDR1 and CDR2 (germline): SGDLS, YYNGEE. The DNA for the CDR3 is TGTGCCAGCAGCGTTTTGGCTAGCGGGGGATCCGGGGAGCTGTTTTTT. Amino acids: CASSVLASGGSGELFF.

The sample holds many counts of this clonotype. This chain links TRBV15 with TRBJ2-5, with 7 bases that match TRBD2. With 0 bases clipped from V and 6 bases from J, the junction kept 7 bases outside the gene matches. CDR1 is LNHNV and CDR2 is YYDKDF in the germline V gene (reference sequence). The CDR3 is 15 residues long. CDR3 sequence: CATSRDRGSAKTQYF. As DNA, the CDR3 is TGTGCCACCAGCAGAGATCGCGGGAGCGCGAAGACCCAGTACTTC. The full variable domain, its missing parts supplied by reference TRBV15 and TRBJ2-5, is DAMVIQNPRYQVTQFGKPVTLSCSQTLNHNVMYWYQQKSSQAPKLLFHYYDKDFNNEADTPDNFQSRRPNTSFCFLDIRSPGLGDTAMYLCATSRDRGSAKTQYFGPGTRLLVL.

This clonotype was picked up many times. This chain connects TRBV20-1 to TRBJ2-5; 10 bases align to TRBD2. V gave up 0 bases and J gave up 10 bases; unmatched junction bases: 11. Per germline, CDR1 DFQATT and CDR2 SNEGSKA (reference sequence). The CDR3 covers 15 residues. CDR3 DNA: TGCAGTGCTAGAGATCTACTAGCGGGAAACGCTGTCCAGTACTTC. Its translation: CSARDLLAGNAVQYF.

This clonotype was recorded at least ten times. In nucleotides, the CDR3 is TGTGCCAGCAGTTTAGGTCGAGGCAGGACGGGGACAAATTCACCCCTCCACTTT. Amino acid sequence: CASSLGRGRTGTNSPLHF. The chain recombines TRBV12-3 or TRBV12-4 with TRBJ1-6; perhaps TRBD1 as D (6 bases). The CDR3 runs to 18 residues. Trimming took 1 base from V and 7 from J, leaving 20 bases between them.

V usage is TRBV5-1 and J usage is TRBJ2-2; 10 bases fit TRBD2. V dropped 4 bases and J dropped 0; count of bases not matched to a gene: 15. The CDR3 is 20 residues long. Per germline, CDR1 SGHRS and CDR2 YFSETQ. CDR3 nucleotide sequence: TGCGCCAGCAGCGGCGCCGGGACTAGCGTCCCAATACCGAACACCGGGGAGCTGTTTTTT. Translating it yields CASSGAGTSVPIPNTGELFF.

V gene TRBV5-4 combines with J gene TRBJ2-5; 8 bases fit TRBD1. CDR3 length equals 15 residues. Trimming removed 3 bases from V and 4 bases from J; junction bases left unmatched: 8. CDR1 is SGHNT, CDR2 YYREEE, per germline (reference sequence). The CDR3 is CASSSRSGTGETQYF. CDR3 DNA sequence: TGTGCCAGCAGCTCGAGGAGTGGGACAGGAGAGACCCAGTACTTC. The whole variable domain, filled in from reference TRBV5-4 and TRBJ2-5, reads ETGVTQSPTHLIKTRGQQVTLRCSSQSGHNTVSWYQQALGQGPQFIFQYYREEENGRGNFPPRFSGLQFPNYSSELNVNALELDDSALYLCASSSRSGTGETQYFGPGTRLLVL.

This clonotype was counted ten times or more. The CDR3 loop is CASSHRLEWAGANTEAFF. Written as DNA, the CDR3 is TGTGCCAGCAGCCATAGGTTGGAGTGGGCTGGTGCGAACACTGAAGCTTTCTTT. This chain joins TRBV7-2 and TRBJ1-1; D not certain. Germline V lookup: CDR1 SGHTA, CDR2 FQGNSA. The CDR3 contains 18 residues. Between the trimmed V and J ends, which lost 5 bases and 1 base, there was a span of 23 bases.

The CDR3: CASSHHGSGYEQYF. The CDR3 nucleotides are TGTGCCAGCAGCCATCACGGTAGTGGGTACGAGCAGTACTTC. This rearrangement joins TRBV3-1 to TRBJ2-7, with D unresolved. The CDR3 length is 14 residues. Deletions cut 3 bases from V and 4 bases from J, with 13 bases between. Germline CDR1 is LGHDT and CDR2 is YNNKEL (reference sequence).

This clonotype has only a few counts. The chain couples TRBV25-1 to TRBJ2-7; TRBD1 is a possible D gene (5 bases). CDR1 and CDR2 from the germline V gene are MGHDK and SYGVNS. V lost 1 base to trimming and J lost 5 bases, with 12 bases between them. The CDR3 is 14 residues long. The DNA for the CDR3 is TGTGCCAGCAGTGAATGGGCAGGGTGGGACGAGCAGTACTTC. Amino acids: CASSEWAGWDEQYF.

This clonotype has ten or more counts. This chain links TRBV20-1 with TRBJ2-7; D possibly corresponds to TRBD2 (6 bases). The V end was cut by 1 base, the J end by 6 bases, with 16 bases between. Germline CDR1 reads DFQATT; CDR2 reads SNEGSKA (reference sequence). This CDR3 region has 14 residues. The CDR3 DNA reads as TGCAGTGCTAGAGGACTAGTTCCAGGACCCGAGCAGTACTTC. This sequence encodes CSARGLVPGPEQYF.

In its sample, this clonotype was seen many times. The J gene is TRBJ1-1, the V gene TRBV7-2; 9 nucleotides align to TRBD1. There are 15 residues in the CDR3. In germline, CDR1 is SGHTA, CDR2 FQGNSA. The J segment lost 6 bases and the V segment lost 5 bases, leaving 10 bases of the junction unmatched. The CDR3 DNA reads as TGTGCCAGCAGCATGGGGACAGGGCGCCTGGCTGAAGCTTTCTTT. This sequence encodes CASSMGTGRLAEAFF.

This clonotype was found a few times. The chain carries TRBV5-1 and TRBJ1-1; D gene uncertain. Trimming took off 0 bases at V and 0 bases at J, with 12 bases between the two ends. Germline V CDR1 and CDR2: SGHRS, YFSETQ. This CDR3 region has 16 residues. The CDR3 nucleotides are TGCGCCAGCAGCTTGGGCTTGGTAGGGTTGAACACTGAAGCTTTCTTT. This sequence encodes CASSLGLVGLNTEAFF.